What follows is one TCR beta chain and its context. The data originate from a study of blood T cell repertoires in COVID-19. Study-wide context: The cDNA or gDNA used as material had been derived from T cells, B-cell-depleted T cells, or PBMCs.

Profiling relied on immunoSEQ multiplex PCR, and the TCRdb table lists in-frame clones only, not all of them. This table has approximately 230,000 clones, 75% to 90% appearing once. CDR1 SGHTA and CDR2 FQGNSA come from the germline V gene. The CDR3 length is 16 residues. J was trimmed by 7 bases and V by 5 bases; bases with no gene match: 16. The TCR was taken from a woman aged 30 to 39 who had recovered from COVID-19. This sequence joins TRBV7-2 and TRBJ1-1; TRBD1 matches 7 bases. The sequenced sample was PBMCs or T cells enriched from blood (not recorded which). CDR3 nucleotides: TGTGCCAGCAGCCCCCCGGGGCCCCCGGGACAGAGTGAAGCTTTCTTT. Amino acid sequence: CASSPPGPPGQSEAFF.